This entry lists 26 T cell receptor beta chains sequenced from one sample in a study of monozygotic twins with inflammatory bowel disease. With the 5' RACE reads reprocessed, TCRdb shows one record per CDR3 protein and no DNA. This sample's table has about 380,000 distinct CDR3 sequences. The sequenced sample was blood. These receptor sequences come from a human donor with ulcerative colitis or Crohn's disease, or a healthy co-twin of an affected twin (not recorded which).

The V call is TRBV6-1, the J call TRBJ1-1. The length of the CDR3 is 15 residues. Germline values: CDR1 MNHNS, CDR2 SASEGT. The CDR3 is CASSPRATGDTEAFF.

V and J are TRBV7-8 and TRBJ1-5; with no DNA, the TCRdb D assignment of TRBD1 cannot be verified. Germline V lookup: CDR1 SGHVS, CDR2 FQNEAQ. The CDR3 has 16 amino acids. CDR3 protein: CASSADRDRGNQPQHF.

CDR3 region: CASSPVSQQGNTEAFF. This rearrangement joins TRBV11-2 to TRBJ1-1; TCRdb's D call, TRBD1, is unchecked because there is no DNA. CDR3 length equals 16 residues. Germline V lookup: CDR1 SGHAT, CDR2 FQNNGV.

V is TRBV6-5 and J is TRBJ2-7; the D call from TCRdb, TRBD2, cannot be confirmed without DNA. From germline, CDR1 is MNHEY and CDR2 SVGAGI. This CDR3 region has 15 residues. CDR3 protein: CASSYSAVQLYEQYF.

This chain uses TRBV28 with TRBJ2-1; TCRdb outputs TRBD1, but without DNA this stays unchecked. The CDR3 loop spans 12 amino acids. CDR1 is MDHEN and CDR2 is SYDVKM in the germline V gene. The CDR3 sequence: CASNYRGNEQFF.

The V gene is TRBV4-3, the J gene TRBJ2-4; absent DNA, TCRdb's TRBD2 call cannot be checked. Per germline, CDR1 LGHNA and CDR2 YSLEER. The CDR3 runs 18 residues. The CDR3 sequence: CASSQDFSAGRLKNIQYF.

The gene calls are TRBV6-5 and TRBJ2-1; with no DNA, the TCRdb D assignment of TRBD2 cannot be verified. The CDR3 has 16 residues. Germline loops: CDR1 MNHEY, CDR2 SVGAGI. This CDR3 reads CASSYSLAGGPNEQFF.

The chain uses TRBV5-1 and TRBJ2-5; lacking DNA, the TRBD2 call made by TCRdb goes unchecked. The CDR3 consists of 15 residues. CDR1 SGHRS and CDR2 YFSETQ come from the germline V gene. This chain's CDR3 is CASSLGLAYQETQYF.

The chain is built from TRBV7-8 and TRBJ2-7; TCRdb calls TRBD1, which cannot be checked without DNA. Germline V lookup: CDR1 SGHVS, CDR2 FQNEAQ. This CDR3 is 15 amino acids long. CDR3 loop: CASSLGAGGTSEQYF.

The chain recombines TRBV4-2 with TRBJ2-7; TCRdb gives TRBD1 as the D gene, but with no DNA this cannot be confirmed. The CDR3 is 16 residues long. Germline assignment: CDR1 LGHNA and CDR2 YNFKEQ. The CDR3 is CASSQDRAGGSYEQYF.

The chain uses TRBV7-8 and TRBJ2-5; the TRBD1 assignment by TCRdb is unverifiable without DNA. Germline CDR1 and CDR2: SGHVS and FQNEAQ. The CDR3 runs to 16 residues. CDR3 sequence: CASSLNRDRVQETQYF.

The V gene is TRBV7-9, the J gene TRBJ2-7; TCRdb designates TRBD1, a call that cannot be tested without DNA. There are 16 residues in the CDR3. Germline-derived CDR1 and CDR2 are SEHNR and FQNEAQ (reference sequence). The CDR3 is CASSPSPDRVRGEQYF.

The chain links TRBV20-1 to TRBJ2-3; checking the TCRdb D call of TRBD1 is not possible without DNA. Germline loops: CDR1 DFQATT, CDR2 SNEGSKA (reference sequence). CDR3 size: 15 residues. Here the CDR3 reads CSARDGGRPADTQYF.

V gene TRBV10-3 combines with J gene TRBJ2-1; the TRBD1 assignment by TCRdb is unverifiable without DNA. This CDR3 contains 15 residues. The germline V gene has CDR1 ENHRY and CDR2 SYGVKD. CDR3 in amino acids: CAISERAGVYNEQFF.

The chain joins TRBV18 to TRBJ2-1; there is no DNA to check the TCRdb D call of TRBD1. The CDR3 contains 14 residues. Per the germline V gene, CDR1 is KGHSH and CDR2 is LQKENI. The CDR3 loop is CASYRDRGVHEQFF.

This sequence joins TRBV12-3 or TRBV12-4 and TRBJ1-4; lacking DNA, the TRBD1 call made by TCRdb goes unchecked. The CDR3 has 16 residues. CDR3 residues: CASSPRYRDGNEKLFF.

J is TRBJ2-7 and V is TRBV25-1; TCRdb's D call, TRBD1, is unchecked because there is no DNA. The CDR3 spans 11 residues. Germline lookup yields CDR1 MGHDK and CDR2 SYGVNS. The CDR3 protein is CASRDIAEQYF.

V gene TRBV7-3 combines with J gene TRBJ1-1; with no DNA, the TCRdb D assignment of TRBD1 cannot be verified. CDR3 size: 14 residues. CDR1 SGHTA and CDR2 FQGTGA come from the germline V gene. CDR3 region: CASSARGGNTEAFF.

This chain connects TRBV3-1 to TRBJ2-5; there is no DNA to check the TCRdb D call of TRBD1. The CDR3 runs to 14 residues. CDR1 LGHDT and CDR2 YNNKEL come from the germline V gene (reference sequence). CDR3 region: CASSQMDREETQYF.

The CDR3 is CASSVGLAFTDTQYF. The chain combines TRBV5-1 with TRBJ2-3. The CDR3 consists of 15 residues. The germline V gene has CDR1 SGHRS and CDR2 YFSETQ.

This sequence joins TRBV27 and TRBJ2-7; TCRdb outputs TRBD1, but without DNA this stays unchecked. CDR1 is MNHEY and CDR2 is SMNVEV in the germline V gene (reference sequence). The CDR3 contains 14 residues. This CDR3 is CASSRQGSAYEQYF.

The genes are TRBV2 and TRBJ2-5; TCRdb designates TRBD1, a call that cannot be tested without DNA. The CDR3 extends over 14 amino acids. CDR1 and CDR2 from the germline V gene are SNHLY and FYNNEI. The CDR3 is CASEEGTVQETQYF.

The V gene is TRBV12-3 or TRBV12-4, the J gene TRBJ2-1; the TRBD2 assignment by TCRdb is unverifiable without DNA. The CDR3 extends over 14 amino acids. The CDR3 is CATPVGGGANEQFF.

The gene calls are TRBV25-1 and TRBJ2-2; TCRdb reports TRBD1, a call that lacks DNA to check it against. The CDR3 extends over 16 amino acids. Germline loops: CDR1 MGHDK, CDR2 SYGVNS. Here the CDR3 reads CASSEAGRTGTGELFF.

The chain couples TRBV7-6 to TRBJ1-1; lacking DNA, the TRBD1 call made by TCRdb goes unchecked. This CDR3 comprises 15 residues. Germline V gene lookup returns CDR1 SGHVS and CDR2 FNYEAQ. The CDR3 sequence: CASSLQGWRNTEAFF. The full variable domain, its missing parts supplied by reference TRBV7-6 and TRBJ1-1, is GAGVSQSPRYKVTKRGQDVALRCDPISGHVSLYWYRQALGQGPEFLTYFNYEAQQDKSGLPNDRFSAERPEGSISTLTIQRTEQRDSAMYRCASSLQGWRNTEAFFGQGTRLTVV.

The V call is TRBV9, the J call TRBJ1-6. This CDR3 spans 14 amino acids. The germline V gene encodes CDR1 SGDLS and CDR2 YYNGEE. The CDR3 loop reads CASSVGGTDSPLHF.